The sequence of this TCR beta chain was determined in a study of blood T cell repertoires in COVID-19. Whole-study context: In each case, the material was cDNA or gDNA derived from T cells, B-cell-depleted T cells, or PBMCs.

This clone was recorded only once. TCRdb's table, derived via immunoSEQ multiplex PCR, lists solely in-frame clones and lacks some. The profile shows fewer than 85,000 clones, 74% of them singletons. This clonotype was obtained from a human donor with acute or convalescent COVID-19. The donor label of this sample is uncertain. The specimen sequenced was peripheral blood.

The CDR3 region is CSVQNSGANVLTF. The CDR3 DNA is TGCAGCGTACAGAACTCTGGGGCCAACGTCCTGACTTTC. The chain employs TRBV29-1 and TRBJ2-6; unclear D gene. The germline gives CDR1 SQVTM, CDR2 ANQGSEA. Between the trimmed V and J ends, which lost 6 bases and 0 bases, there was a span of 6 bases. The CDR3 contains 13 residues.